These T cell receptor beta chains were read from a single sample in a study of blood T cell repertoires in COVID-19. Generated by immunoSEQ multiplex PCR, the TCRdb table keeps only in-frame clones and is missing some. The sample holds approximately 150,000 clones, approximately 80% seen once. Sample: PBMCs or T cells enriched from blood (not recorded which). These receptor sequences come from a man in his forties or fifties who had recovered from COVID-19. The CDR3 runs from the conserved cysteine through the conserved F or W. D genes are given only for firm matches. A clone size is listed for some rows: how often the clone was seen (once, few, many), or a class if it is expanded.

>TRBJ2-6|-|TRBV10-3|TRBD1
TGTGCCTCACGCTCCGGGACAGGGACCTCTGGGGCCAACGTCCTGACTTTC
CASRSGTGTSGANVLTF
>TRBJ2-2|-|TRBV9|-
TGTGCCAGCAGCGTAGCTCCGGCAGGGAACACCGGGGAGCTGTTTTTT
CASSVAPAGNTGELFF
>TRBJ1-5|-|TRBV30|TRBD1
TGTGCCTTAGCGACAGGGTCCCCCGGGAGCAATCAGCCCCAGCATTTT
CALATGSPGSNQPQHF
>TRBJ1-3|-|TRBV18|-
TGTGCCAGCTCACCCTCTCCGGTGCAGGGCTCTGGAAACACCATATATTTT
CASSPSPVQGSGNTIYF
>TRBJ2-3|once|TRBV5-4|TRBD2
TGTGCCAGCAGCTTGACCCTACTAAGCGGGGGTGTCCGTTGGCAGTATTTT
CASSLTLLSGGVRWQYF
>TRBJ2-3|-|TRBV13|TRBD2
TGTGCCAGCAGCCCTAGCGGAGGGGGCACAGATACGCAGTATTTT
CASSPSGGGTDTQYF
>TRBJ2-1|-|TRBV6-4|-
TGTGCCAGACAGTCGGATGAGCAGTTCTTC
CARQSDEQFF
>TRBJ2-3|-|TRBV10-3|TRBD1
TGTGCCATCAGTGACCTCCATGCGGGACAGGGAACAGATACGCAGTATTTT
CAISDLHAGQGTDTQYF
>TRBJ2-2|-|TRBV2|TRBD1
TGTGCCAGCAGTTACAGGGGGTCACCGAACACCGGGGAGCTGTTTTTT
CASSYRGSPNTGELFF
>TRBJ2-5|-|TRBV27|TRBD2
TGTGCCAGCAGCTCTCCCGGACTAGCGGATTTGGAGACCCAGTACTTC
CASSSPGLADLETQYF
>TRBJ1-4|few|TRBV3-1/TRBV3-2|-
TGTGCCAGCAGCCAACTCACCGGGGGAAAACTGTTTTTT
CASSQLTGGKLFF
>TRBJ1-1|-|TRBV3-1/TRBV3-2|TRBD1
TGTGCCAGCAGCGCTCGGGACAGGCCGAACACTGAAGCTTTCTTT
CASSARDRPNTEAFF
>TRBJ1-5|-|TRBV27|-
TGTGCCAGCAGTCAAAGACAAGGCGAGACCCAGCATTTT
CASSQRQGETQHF
>TRBJ2-1|-|TRBV19|TRBD2
TGTGCCAGTAGTAGGACTAGCTCCTACAATGAGCAGTTCTTC
CASSRTSSYNEQFF
>TRBJ2-1|-|TRBV12-5|TRBD2
TGTGCTAGTGGTTCCCCTAGCGGGGGGTTTGGTGGTGAGCAGTTCTTC
CASGSPSGGFGGEQFF
>TRBJ2-1|-|TRBV19|TRBD1
TGTGCCAGTAGTATCCTCCGGACAGGCTACAATGAGCAGTTCTTC
CASSILRTGYNEQFF
>TRBJ2-5|-|TRBV5-1|TRBD1
TGCGCCAGCAGCCATGGACAGGGGGAAGAGACCCAGTACTTC
CASSHGQGEETQYF
>TRBJ1-5|-|TRBV9|-
TGTGCCAGCAGCGTAGACCTGGGGGGTAGCCAGCCCCAGCATTTT
CASSVDLGGSQPQHF
>TRBJ1-2|-|TRBV5-1|-
TGCGCCAGCAGTGATGGCAGGGTAGGCTATGGCTACACCTTC
CASSDGRVGYGYTF
>TRBJ1-3|once|TRBV3-1/TRBV3-2|-
TGTGCCAGCAGCCAAGAACCCTTTCTAGGAAACACCATATATTTT
CASSQEPFLGNTIYF
>TRBJ1-4|-|TRBV4-1|-
TGCGCCAGCAGCCAAGTTCCTAGGCGGGATGAAAAACTGTTTTTT
CASSQVPRRDEKLFF
>TRBJ2-4|once|TRBV5-1|TRBD1
TGCGCCAGCAGCTTGGTGGGAAGACAGGGGGCCTACAAAAACATTCAGTACTTC
CASSLVGRQGAYKNIQYF
>TRBJ2-3|-|TRBV5-1|-
TGCGCCAGCAGCTTGTATAGCGGCACAGATACGCAGTATTTT
CASSLYSGTDTQYF
>TRBJ2-3|-|TRBV20-1|TRBD1
TGCAGTGCTAGTAGGGACAGGGGACTCCAGGGGCTATGGGCAGATACGCAGTATTTT
CSASRDRGLQGLWADTQYF
>TRBJ1-2|-|TRBV3-1/TRBV3-2|-
TGTGCCAGCAGCCAAGACCAAACCGGGGTACGGTATGGCTACACCTTC
CASSQDQTGVRYGYTF
>TRBJ1-1|-|TRBV25-1|-
TGTGCCAGCAGTGACCCTCGCGGGGGGAGGGTGACTTTCTTT
CASSDPRGGRVTFF
>TRBJ2-7|-|TRBV21-1|-
TGTGCCAGCAGCTTCAGGGTACAGGGGTCCGGCTACGAGCAGTACTTC
CASSFRVQGSGYEQYF
>TRBJ1-3|-|TRBV6-5|-
TGTGCCAGCCGAGCAAACTCTGGAAACACCATATATTTT
CASRANSGNTIYF
>TRBJ2-7|once|TRBV19|TRBD1
TGTGCCAGTACTCGACAGGGGAGCTACGAGCAGTACTTC
CASTRQGSYEQYF
>TRBJ1-1|few|TRBV20-1|-
TGCAGTGCTAGTTCCCCAAAGGGGACTGAAGCTTTCTTT
CSASSPKGTEAFF
>TRBJ2-3|-|TRBV19|TRBD1
TGTGCCAGTAGGAACAGGGGCGAAAGCACAGATACGCAGTATTTT
CASRNRGESTDTQYF
>TRBJ1-5|-|TRBV6-5|TRBD1
TGTGCCAGCAGTCTATACAGGGGAGATCAGCCCCAGCATTTT
CASSLYRGDQPQHF
>TRBJ2-5|-|TRBV9|-
TGTGCCAGCAGCTTATCACCGGGGGAGCAAGAGACCCAGTACTTC
CASSLSPGEQETQYF
>TRBJ2-2|-|TRBV5-1|-
TGCGCCAGCAGCTTGAACCAGGGCAAGGGGGAGCTGTTTTTT
CASSLNQGKGELFF
>TRBJ2-3|-|TRBV2|-
TGTGCCAGCAGTATTTGGTCAGGGGCTGGATCAGATACGCAGTATTTT
CASSIWSGAGSDTQYF
>TRBJ1-5|-|TRBV27|-
TGTGCCAGCAGGCCCCACGAGACAGTGCAAGGGTATAGCAATCAGCCCCAGCATTTT
CASRPHETVQGYSNQPQHF
>TRBJ2-3|-|TRBV7-9|TRBD1
TGTGCCAGCAGCTTTAGGACAGGGGGGAGCGCAGATACGCAGTATTTT
CASSFRTGGSADTQYF
>TRBJ2-4|-|TRBV4-1|-
TGCGCCAGCACCTCCCCGGGGGTGGACATTCAGTACTTC
CASTSPGVDIQYF
>TRBJ1-1|-|TRBV19|-
TGTGCCAGTAGTAACCAAGGGGGCACTGAAGCTTTCTTT
CASSNQGGTEAFF
>TRBJ2-5|-|TRBV18|-
TGTGCCAGCTCACCGGGCAGTAAAGAGACCCAGTACTTC
CASSPGSKETQYF